This T cell receptor beta chain emerged from a study of cytomegalovirus exposure and HLA in healthy donors. Looking at the study overall: Falling in the Caucasian-associated ancestry cluster were 80% to 90% of approximately 410 genotyped donors. Study observations and caveats: TRBV6-2, TRBV6-3 and some other V segments were excluded as indistinguishable. Prediction of most subjects' HLA-A and HLA-B alleles by TCR beta sequences was reportedly accurate. In a later analysis, V- and J-gene trimming of beta chains associated with a DCLRE1C missense variant, replicated independently.

Deletions cut 4 bases from V and 2 bases from J, with 8 bases between. Germline lookup yields CDR1 LGHNA and CDR2 YSLEER. The CDR3 extends over 13 amino acids. As concerns this clone: Its antigen is unidentified.

The PCR was carried out with 60 Vbeta primers and 13 Jbeta primers. Profiled with immunoSEQ multiplex PCR; TCRdb holds only in-frame clones, not every one. The table has roughly 120,000 clones, over 70% seen once. The receptor comes from a woman aged 40 to 55 in good health and CMV-seronegative. This chain joins TRBV4-3 and TRBJ1-2; D is unclear. The sample comprised PBMCs. The CDR3 coding sequence is TGCGCCAGCAGCCTGCGGGCCAACTATGGCTACACCTTC. Translating it yields CASSLRANYGYTF.